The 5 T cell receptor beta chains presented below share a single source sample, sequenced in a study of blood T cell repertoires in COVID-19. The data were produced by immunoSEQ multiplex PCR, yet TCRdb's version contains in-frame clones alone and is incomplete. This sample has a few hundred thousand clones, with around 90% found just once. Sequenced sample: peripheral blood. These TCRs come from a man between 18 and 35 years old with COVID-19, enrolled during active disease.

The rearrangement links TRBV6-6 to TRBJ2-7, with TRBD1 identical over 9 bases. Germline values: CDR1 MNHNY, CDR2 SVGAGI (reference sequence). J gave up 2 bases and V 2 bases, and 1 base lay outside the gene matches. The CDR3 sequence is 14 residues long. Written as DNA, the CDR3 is TGTGCCAGCAGTTACCGGGACAGGGCCTACGAGCAGTACTTC. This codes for CASSYRDRAYEQYF.

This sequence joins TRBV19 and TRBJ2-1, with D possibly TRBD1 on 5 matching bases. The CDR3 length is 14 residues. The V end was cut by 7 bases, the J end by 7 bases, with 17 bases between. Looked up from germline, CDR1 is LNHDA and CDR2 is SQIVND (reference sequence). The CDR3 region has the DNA TGTGCCAGTACGGCCCAGGGCTCCATGAATGAGCAGTTCTTC. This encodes CASTAQGSMNEQFF.

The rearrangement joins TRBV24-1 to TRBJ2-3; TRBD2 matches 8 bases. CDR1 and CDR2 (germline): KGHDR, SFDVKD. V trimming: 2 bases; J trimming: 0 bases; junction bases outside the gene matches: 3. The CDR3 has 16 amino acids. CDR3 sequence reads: CATSDSSSGSTDTQYF. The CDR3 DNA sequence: TGTGCCACCAGTGATTCATCTAGCGGGAGCACAGATACGCAGTATTTT.

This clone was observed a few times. The CDR3 sequence: CASSFPIGANYGYTF. In DNA form, the CDR3 reads TGTGCCAGCAGCTTTCCAATCGGGGCTAACTATGGCTACACCTTC. The chain carries TRBV5-4 and TRBJ1-2; D unclear. The CDR3 covers 15 residues. Germline CDR1 is SGHNT and CDR2 is YYREEE (reference sequence). V dropped 2 bases and J dropped 0 bases, with 11 bases sitting between them.

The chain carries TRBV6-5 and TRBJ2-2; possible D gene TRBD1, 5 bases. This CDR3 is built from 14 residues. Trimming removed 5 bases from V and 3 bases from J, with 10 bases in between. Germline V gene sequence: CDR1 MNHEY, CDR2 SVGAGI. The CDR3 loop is CASSKDIYTGELFF. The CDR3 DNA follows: TGTGCCAGCAGTAAGGACATCTACACCGGGGAGCTGTTTTTT.